This T cell receptor (beta chain) was retrieved from a study of blood T cell repertoires in COVID-19 (TCRdb year 2020). For context, the study as a whole: Collaborator samples came from the United States, Italy and Spain and covered acute and convalescent phases of COVID-19. The material from the prospective study consisted of cDNA or gDNA derived from T cells, B-cell-depleted T cells, or PBMCs. Deeply sampled blood TCRbeta repertoires from subjects exposed to, actively infected with, or recovered from COVID-19 were included in the dataset. The repertoires were released in a freely available public database intended as a resource for research on the immune response to SARS-CoV-2. The samples were drawn from two sources: the first 160 participants of the ongoing ImmuneRACE study, and fewer than 1,500 subjects contributed by 6 global collaborators. Sample metadata almost always included a de-identified subject ID, COVID-19 status, age in years and sex. Where HLA class I and class II types were available, the types were taken from metadata supplied by the sample provider, not from assay-based typing.

Reading from cysteine to phenylalanine, the CDR3 counts 12 amino acids. The DNA shown is the 36-base CDR3, in frame from base 1. V lost 5 bases and J lost 8 bases; the stretch between them is 10 bases long. As concerns this clone: The antigen this receptor binds is unknown. The sample holds no much larger clone one base away, and base qualities are not on file.

Study-level results and caveats: Clinical and demographic metadata were provided uncurated, with the amount varying by source and participant.

Collaborating institutions collected whole blood in K2EDTA tubes following their own protocols. For TCRbeta analysis, collaborators shipped samples as frozen whole blood, isolated PBMCs, or DNA extracted from either of those sample types. The immunoSEQ Assay, a bias-controlled multiplex PCR, was used to amplify TCRbeta CDR3 regions from genomic DNA. Regarding the original processing steps: The number of nucleated cells in each sample was estimated by amplification of reference gene primers within the assay. To quantify the absolute abundance of each unique TCRbeta CDR3 rearrangement, sequence reads were collapsed and filtered. For each sample, productive Simpson clonality was calculated as the square root of Simpson's diversity index across productive rearrangements. Drawn from immuneACCESS, this table holds only the in-frame rearrangements with V and J called that TCRdb kept. Clones are partly lost; checked studies trace under half to an unresolved V gene and leave the rest unexplained. V, J and clone size are taken as reported in that table, and D and trimming were inferred from the DNA itself. In this sample the table shows roughly 130,000 clones, around 87% of which occur a single time. In total, the top ten clones hold 3.5% to 4.5% of the sample.

What was sequenced was peripheral blood. The sequence links TRBV12-3 or TRBV12-4 to TRBJ2-1, and TRBD2 may be the D gene, going by 6 matching bases. This TCR was sampled from a woman aged 60-70 years with acute or convalescent COVID-19. The DNA sequence reads TGTGCCAGCAGTACTTGGGGGGATGAGCAGTTCTTC. Its coded protein is CASSTWGDEQFF.